This section outlines one T cell receptor (beta chain) sequence together with its context. Its target is unknown. The data are from a study of CD8+ T cells in alopecia areata. Study-level results: Scalp sample sequencing also detects resident alphabeta T cells of normal skin. An increase in clonality over normal scalp was evident in lesional scalp, especially alopecia totalis/universalis.

CDR1 and CDR2 from the germline V gene are MNHEY and SMNVEV (reference sequence). Trimming stripped 6 bases from V and 9 bases from J, with 31 bases between. The CDR3 covers 18 residues. Extraction of RNA preceded its reverse transcription into cDNA, which served as the sequencing template. Produced via immunoSEQ multiplex PCR; TCRdb's table is partial and in-frame only. The data contain 150,000 to 200,000 clones, 55% of them singletons. The V and J genes are TRBV27 and TRBJ2-3; D possibly corresponds to TRBD2 (5 bases). The source is a human donor in good health. Sequencing was carried out using CD4+ T cells sorted from blood. In DNA, the CDR3 is TGTGCCAGCAGACAGATGGTCGGAATAGCGCTCCCTCCACGAACGCAGTATTTT. Its protein product is CASRQMVGIALPPRTQYF.